These T cell receptor beta chains were read from a single sample in a study of blood T cell repertoires in COVID-19. Clones were sequenced by immunoSEQ multiplex PCR, and TCRdb holds only the in-frame ones, with some missing. In the table there are 150,000 to 200,000 clones, approximately 90% of which are singletons. Sequencing input: peripheral blood. The source of these receptors is a human donor in a cohort sampled during active COVID-19. Both conserved end residues are part of each CDR3. The order of the fields is D gene, J gene, V gene, clone size, CDR3 DNA, CDR3 protein. A D gene is named only where the DNA matches it firmly. Size is omitted from some rows. Given values are once, few, many or a class for expanded clones.

d_call: -
j_call: TRBJ2-7
v_call: TRBV11-2
clone_size: -
cdr3_nt: TGTGCCAGCAGCTTCGGCGGATTCTACGAGCAGTACTTC
cdr3_aa: CASSFGGFYEQYF

d_call: -
j_call: TRBJ2-7
v_call: TRBV5-6
clone_size: once
cdr3_nt: TGTGCCAGCAGCCCGCCCGGGACTGGCTCCTACGAGCAGTACTTC
cdr3_aa: CASSPPGTGSYEQYF

d_call: -
j_call: TRBJ2-2
v_call: TRBV18
clone_size: -
cdr3_nt: TGTGCCAGCTCACCGTCAGGGGACACCGGGGAGCTGTTTTTT
cdr3_aa: CASSPSGDTGELFF

d_call: -
j_call: TRBJ2-7
v_call: TRBV11-2
clone_size: -
cdr3_nt: TGTGCCAGCAGCTTCTCCCCAACCGGACAGCGCTCCTACGAGCAGTACTTC
cdr3_aa: CASSFSPTGQRSYEQYF

d_call: TRBD1
j_call: TRBJ2-1
v_call: TRBV19
clone_size: -
cdr3_nt: TGTGCCAGTGACACCGGGACAGACAGCTCCTACAATGAGCAGTTCTTC
cdr3_aa: CASDTGTDSSYNEQFF

d_call: -
j_call: TRBJ2-3
v_call: TRBV6-4
clone_size: -
cdr3_nt: TGTGCCAGCAGTGCAGACAGACTCACAGATACGCAGTATTTT
cdr3_aa: CASSADRLTDTQYF

d_call: TRBD1
j_call: TRBJ2-7
v_call: TRBV27
clone_size: -
cdr3_nt: TGTGCCAGCAGTTTCGACCCCTCAAGAACAGGGGCCTCCGAGCAGTACTTC
cdr3_aa: CASSFDPSRTGASEQYF

d_call: -
j_call: TRBJ1-6
v_call: TRBV19
clone_size: -
cdr3_nt: TGTGCCAGTAGTATAGATCGGCAGGGGCTGGATTCACCCCTCCACTTT
cdr3_aa: CASSIDRQGLDSPLHF

d_call: -
j_call: TRBJ2-1
v_call: TRBV12-3/TRBV12-4
clone_size: -
cdr3_nt: TGTGCCAGCACCCCCTGGGCCAATGAGCAGTTCTTC
cdr3_aa: CASTPWANEQFF

d_call: TRBD2
j_call: TRBJ2-3
v_call: TRBV19
clone_size: -
cdr3_nt: TGTGCCAGTAAATTAGCGGGGGGCCGGGCAGATACGCAGTATTTT
cdr3_aa: CASKLAGGRADTQYF

d_call: -
j_call: TRBJ1-1
v_call: TRBV5-1
clone_size: -
cdr3_nt: TGCGCCAGCAGCACAGGCCTACAGCCGATGAACACTGAAGCTTTCTTT
cdr3_aa: CASSTGLQPMNTEAFF

d_call: TRBD1
j_call: TRBJ1-1
v_call: TRBV5-5
clone_size: once
cdr3_nt: TGTGCCAGCAGCTTGTGGACAGGGGATGTCGTTGAAGCTTTCTTT
cdr3_aa: CASSLWTGDVVEAFF

d_call: TRBD1
j_call: TRBJ1-1
v_call: TRBV10-3
clone_size: once
cdr3_nt: TGTGCCATCAGGACAGACGACAGGGTCACTGAAGCTTTCTTT
cdr3_aa: CAIRTDDRVTEAFF

d_call: -
j_call: TRBJ2-7
v_call: TRBV10-1
clone_size: -
cdr3_nt: TGCGCCAGCAGGGCCAGGGACTACGAGCAGTACTTC
cdr3_aa: CASRARDYEQYF

d_call: TRBD2
j_call: TRBJ2-3
v_call: TRBV19
clone_size: -
cdr3_nt: TGTGCCAGTAGACTGACTAGCGGAAGCACAGATACGCAGTATTTT
cdr3_aa: CASRLTSGSTDTQYF

d_call: TRBD1
j_call: TRBJ1-4
v_call: TRBV2
clone_size: -
cdr3_nt: TGTGCCAGCAGTGAAGGGCAGGGGGTTAATGAAAAACTGTTTTTT
cdr3_aa: CASSEGQGVNEKLFF

d_call: TRBD1
j_call: TRBJ2-1
v_call: TRBV28
clone_size: -
cdr3_nt: TGTGCCATAGTGGGACAGGGGGCAAATGAGCAGTTCTTC
cdr3_aa: CAIVGQGANEQFF

d_call: TRBD1
j_call: TRBJ2-1
v_call: TRBV5-1
clone_size: -
cdr3_nt: TGCGCCAGCATGACTGGGACAGGGAGTTTCAATGAGCAGTTCTTC
cdr3_aa: CASMTGTGSFNEQFF

d_call: TRBD2
j_call: TRBJ2-1
v_call: TRBV5-6
clone_size: -
cdr3_nt: TGTGCCAGCAGCTTGTTAGACGGGAGGGCCCATAACGAGCAGTTCTTC
cdr3_aa: CASSLLDGRAHNEQFF

d_call: -
j_call: TRBJ2-2
v_call: TRBV14
clone_size: few
cdr3_nt: TGTGCCAGCAGCCAAGATTCTAGACGATCGAACACCGGGGAGCTGTTTTTT
cdr3_aa: CASSQDSRRSNTGELFF

d_call: -
j_call: TRBJ2-5
v_call: TRBV27
clone_size: -
cdr3_nt: TGTGCCAGCAGTCCCTCTATGGGGCGGCAAGAGACCCAGTACTTC
cdr3_aa: CASSPSMGRQETQYF

d_call: -
j_call: TRBJ1-5
v_call: TRBV28
clone_size: -
cdr3_nt: TGTGCCAGCAGTTTCCCAGGGGTGGGTAATCAGCCCCAGCATTTT
cdr3_aa: CASSFPGVGNQPQHF

d_call: TRBD2
j_call: TRBJ2-7
v_call: TRBV20-1
clone_size: -
cdr3_nt: TGCAGTGCTAGTGGACTAGCGGGAGGGCCAACCGAGCAGTACTTC
cdr3_aa: CSASGLAGGPTEQYF

d_call: -
j_call: TRBJ1-2
v_call: TRBV9
clone_size: -
cdr3_nt: TGTGCCAGCAGTGTAACCACAGTGATGAGTGGCTACACCTTC
cdr3_aa: CASSVTTVMSGYTF

d_call: -
j_call: TRBJ1-1
v_call: TRBV7-9
clone_size: -
cdr3_nt: TGTGCCAGCAGCTCGGCGGGGGGTGAAGCTTTCTTT
cdr3_aa: CASSSAGGEAFF

d_call: -
j_call: TRBJ1-1
v_call: TRBV12-3/TRBV12-4
clone_size: -
cdr3_nt: TGTGCCAGCAACTACGTTGGGGGCACGGCTTTCTTT
cdr3_aa: CASNYVGGTAFF

d_call: -
j_call: TRBJ2-7
v_call: TRBV7-8
clone_size: -
cdr3_nt: TGTGCCAGCAGCTTAGATGGGGAAGGGGCTCTCTACTACGAGCAGTACTTC
cdr3_aa: CASSLDGEGALYYEQYF

d_call: -
j_call: TRBJ1-4
v_call: TRBV5-1
clone_size: -
cdr3_nt: TGCGCCAGCAGCTGGGTTGGGGGCACTAATGAAAAACTGTTTTTT
cdr3_aa: CASSWVGGTNEKLFF

d_call: -
j_call: TRBJ2-3
v_call: TRBV15
clone_size: -
cdr3_nt: TGTGCCACCAGCAGAGTCCGGGTAGATACGCAGTATTTT
cdr3_aa: CATSRVRVDTQYF

d_call: -
j_call: TRBJ2-3
v_call: TRBV9
clone_size: -
cdr3_nt: TGTGCCAGCAGCGTAGGGGGCAGGGATACGCAGTATTTT
cdr3_aa: CASSVGGRDTQYF

d_call: -
j_call: TRBJ1-2
v_call: TRBV3-1/TRBV3-2
clone_size: -
cdr3_nt: TGTGCCAGCAGCCCCCGGGTGAATGACTATGGCTACACCTTC
cdr3_aa: CASSPRVNDYGYTF

d_call: -
j_call: TRBJ1-5
v_call: TRBV28
clone_size: -
cdr3_nt: TGTGCCAGCAGACTAAGCGGACAGCAACATCAGCCCCAGCATTTT
cdr3_aa: CASRLSGQQHQPQHF

d_call: -
j_call: TRBJ1-3
v_call: TRBV29-1
clone_size: -
cdr3_nt: TGCAGCGTTGTTGGACACCTCTCTGGAAACACCATATATTTT
cdr3_aa: CSVVGHLSGNTIYF

d_call: -
j_call: TRBJ2-3
v_call: TRBV30
clone_size: -
cdr3_nt: TGTGCCTGGAGGGCACGCGATACGCAGTATTTT
cdr3_aa: CAWRARDTQYF

d_call: -
j_call: TRBJ1-5
v_call: TRBV23-1
clone_size: -
cdr3_nt: TGCGCCAGCAGTCGTTGTCAGGAAAATCAGCCCCAGCATTTT
cdr3_aa: CASSRCQENQPQHF

d_call: -
j_call: TRBJ1-5
v_call: TRBV10-3
clone_size: -
cdr3_nt: TGTGCCATCAGTGAAAAGGGAGGCAATCAGCCCCAGCATTTT
cdr3_aa: CAISEKGGNQPQHF

d_call: TRBD1
j_call: TRBJ2-5
v_call: TRBV9
clone_size: -
cdr3_nt: TGTGCCAGCAGTGGACAGGCCCCGATCCCACACTTC
cdr3_aa: CASSGQAPIPHF

d_call: -
j_call: TRBJ1-5
v_call: TRBV7-2
clone_size: -
cdr3_nt: TGTGCCAGCAACGGGGGGGAGTGGGGTCAGCCCCAGCATTTT
cdr3_aa: CASNGGEWGQPQHF

d_call: -
j_call: TRBJ1-4
v_call: TRBV19
clone_size: -
cdr3_nt: TGTGCCAGTAGTATAGGATTGATAGCAACTAATGAAAAACTGTTTTTT
cdr3_aa: CASSIGLIATNEKLFF